One sample yielded the 14 T cell receptor beta chains listed below, sequenced in a study of graft-versus-host responses after intestinal transplantation. Assay used: immunoSEQ multiplex PCR; TCRdb lists only in-frame clones, some missing. The sample comprises about 130,000 clones, 80% to 95% of which are singletons, and approximately 0.2% rests with the top ten. These receptors' targets are unknown. Sequenced here: unstimulated CD4+ T cells sorted from spleen or lymph node cells, sampled before intestinal transplant. The receptors shown here come from a human donor who received an intestinal transplant.

The genes are TRBV5-1 and TRBJ2-5; 12 bases align to TRBD2. V lost 4 bases and J lost 4; bases outside the gene matches: 14. Germline V gene sequence: CDR1 SGHRS, CDR2 YFSETQ. The CDR3 contains 18 residues. The CDR3: CASSPGGTSGRYRETQYF. The CDR3 DNA follows: TGCGCCAGCAGCCCGGGAGGCACTAGCGGGAGGTATCGAGAGACCCAGTACTTC.

The CDR3 here is CASSKESGYTF. CDR3 coding DNA: TGTGCCAGCTCCAAAGAGAGCGGCTACACCTTC. This sequence joins TRBV6-6 and TRBJ1-2; D uncertain. Trimming shortened V by 8 bases and J by 8 bases, and 12 bases separated the two germline ends. CDR1 is MNHNY, CDR2 SVGAGI, per germline (reference sequence). CDR3 size: 11 residues.

The rearrangement joins TRBV4-2 to TRBJ2-5; 9 bases line up with TRBD2. The J call may be in error: the DNA end matches TRBJ2-7 better. The CDR3 spans 15 residues. Germline-derived CDR1 and CDR2 are LGHNA and YNFKEQ. CDR3 sequence reads: CASSQDTSGRYEQYF. The CDR3 DNA reads TGTGCCAGCAGCCAAGATACCAGCGGGAGGTACGAGCAGTACTTC.

The V gene is TRBV5-6, the J gene TRBJ1-2, with TRBD1 matching 8 bases. CDR1 is SGHDT and CDR2 is YYEEEE in the germline V gene. This CDR3 is built from 14 residues. J gave up 0 bases and V 5 bases, and 3 bases lay outside the gene matches. Here the CDR3 reads CASSQDRANYGYTF. CDR3 nucleotide sequence: TGTGCCAGCAGTCAGGACAGGGCTAACTATGGCTACACCTTC.

The chain joins TRBV11-2 to TRBJ2-5; 10 bases map to TRBD2. Trimming cost V 1 base and J 3 bases; bases outside gene matches: 8. The CDR3 is 17 residues long. Germline V gives CDR1 SGHAT, CDR2 FQNNGV. The chain's CDR3 is CASSLAPLTSGKETQYF. As DNA, the CDR3 is TGTGCCAGCAGCTTAGCCCCCCTAACTAGCGGGAAAGAGACCCAGTACTTC.

The chain couples TRBV5-1 to TRBJ2-1; a weak D match, TRBD2 (6 bases). This CDR3 region has 12 residues. The germline V gene has CDR1 SGHRS and CDR2 YFSETQ. Trimming cost V 7 bases and J 8 bases, with 13 bases left between them. The CDR3 DNA is TGCGCCAGCCGGGACGGAGGGGATGAGCAGTTCTTC. Its translation is CASRDGGDEQFF.

This chain connects TRBV7-2 to TRBJ1-1; a weak D match, TRBD1 (5 bases). Looked up from germline, CDR1 is SGHTA and CDR2 is FQGNSA. Trimming shortened V by 5 bases and J by 8 bases, and 18 bases separated the two germline ends. The CDR3 covers 14 residues. This CDR3 reads CASSKEGYPLEAFF. CDR3 DNA: TGTGCCAGCAGCAAGGAGGGGTATCCCCTCGAAGCTTTCTTT. Variable domain in full (rest from reference TRBV7-2 and TRBJ1-1): GAGVSQSPSNKVTEKGKDVELRCDPISGHTALYWYRQSLGQGLEFLIYFQGNSAPDKSGLPSDRFSAERTGGSVSTLTIQRTQQEDSAVYLCASSKEGYPLEAFFGQGTRLTVV.

This sequence joins TRBV6-1 and TRBJ1-6; maybe TRBD1 (5 bases). V lost 8 bases to trimming and J lost 4 bases, with 12 bases between them. The germline CDR1 and CDR2 sequences are MNHNS and SASEGT. This CDR3 region has 14 residues. CDR3 DNA sequence: TGTGCCAGCTCAATCACAGGTTATAATTCACCCCTCCACTTT. It specifies CASSITGYNSPLHF.

On this clone: A read error may produce the germline difference seen at one junction end. V usage is TRBV6-5 and J usage is TRBJ1-1; 7 bases agree with TRBD1. The CDR3 is 13 amino acids. Germline CDR1 is MNHEY and CDR2 is SVGAGI. For the CDR3, the DNA is TGTGCCTGCAGAGGGGGCCGGAACACTGAAGCTTTCTTT. This encodes CACRGGRNTEAFF.

The CDR3 loop is CASSVKAGTSGSIRQFF. Here the CDR3 DNA reads TGTGCCAGCAGCGTAAAAGCCGGGACTAGCGGGAGCATCAGGCAGTTCTTC. V gene TRBV11-2 combines with J gene TRBJ2-1; the match to TRBD2 covers 14 bases. This CDR3 contains 17 residues. The trim removed 5 bases at V and 12 bases at J, leaving 15 bases unmatched. CDR1 SGHAT and CDR2 FQNNGV come from the germline V gene.

CDR3 nucleotide sequence: TGTGCCAGCAGTTCCCGTTGGGGTTTTAGGCATTTT. Translated: CASSSRWGFRHF. The V gene is TRBV28, the J gene TRBJ1-5; D unresolved. V lost 4 bases and J 15 bases, leaving 16 bases between the germline ends. Per germline, CDR1 MDHEN and CDR2 SYDVKM. The CDR3 is made up of 12 amino acids.

The chain is built from TRBV5-1 and TRBJ2-1, with 7 bases identical to TRBD1. The J segment lost 15 bases and the V segment lost 4 bases, leaving 10 bases of the junction unmatched. This CDR3 spans 12 amino acids. Per germline, CDR1 SGHRS and CDR2 YFSETQ. The DNA of the CDR3 is TGCGCCAGCAGCGAGGGCCAGGGGGAAAGGTTCTTC. Encoded protein: CASSEGQGERFF.

The gene calls are TRBV28 and TRBJ1-3; D unclear. Trimming cost V 6 bases and J 5 bases, with 8 bases left between them. The CDR3 is 12 residues long. Germline-derived CDR1 and CDR2 are MDHEN and SYDVKM. The CDR3 DNA follows: TGTGCCAGCAGCCCCTTACGAAACACCATATATTTT. Amino acids: CASSPLRNTIYF.

This chain links TRBV5-4 with TRBJ2-3; D tentatively reads TRBD1 or TRBD2 (6 bases each). This CDR3 region has 16 residues. V shed 4 bases and J shed 2 bases, with 17 bases lying between them. CDR1 SGHNT and CDR2 YYREEE come from the germline V gene (reference sequence). CDR3 protein: CASSPEGGLLTDTQYF. The CDR3 DNA reads as TGTGCCAGCAGCCCGGAGGGGGGACTCCTCACAGATACGCAGTATTTT.